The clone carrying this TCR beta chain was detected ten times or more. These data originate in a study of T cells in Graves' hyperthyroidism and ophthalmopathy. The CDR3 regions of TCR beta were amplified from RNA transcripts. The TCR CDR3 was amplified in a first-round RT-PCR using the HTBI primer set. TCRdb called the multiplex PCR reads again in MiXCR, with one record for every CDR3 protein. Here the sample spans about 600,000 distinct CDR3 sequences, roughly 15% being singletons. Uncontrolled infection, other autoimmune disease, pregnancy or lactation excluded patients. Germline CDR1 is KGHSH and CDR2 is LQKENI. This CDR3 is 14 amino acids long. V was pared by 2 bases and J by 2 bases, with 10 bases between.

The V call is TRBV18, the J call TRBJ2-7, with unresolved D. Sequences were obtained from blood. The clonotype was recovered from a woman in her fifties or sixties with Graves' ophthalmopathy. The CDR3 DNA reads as TGTGCCAGCTCACCAGGAACAGAAGCCTACGAGCAGTACTTC. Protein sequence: CASSPGTEAYEQYF.